This T cell receptor beta chain appears in the sequencing data of a study of blood T cell repertoires in COVID-19. On the study more broadly: Researchers got acute and convalescent COVID-19 samples from the United States, Italy and Spain. PBMCs, B-cell-depleted T cells, or T cells provided the cDNA or gDNA that made up the material.

In the original workflow: Amplification from reference gene primers served as the basis for estimated nucleated cell counts. Using immunoSEQ multiplex PCR, the repertoire was profiled, and TCRdb retains in-frame clones only, with some absent. For V, J and clone size, that table is used; D and trimming come from the DNA. Counted here are tens of thousands of clones, approximately 86% occurring once; the ten biggest clones make up 10% to 15%. Germline V gives CDR1 GTSNPN, CDR2 SVGIG (reference sequence). V shed 4 bases and J 4 bases; nucleotides not matched to a gene: 4. This CDR3 region has 14 residues.

The V gene is TRBV30, the J gene TRBJ2-2, with TRBD2 identical over 9 bases. Sequenced: peripheral blood. The TCR comes from a man in his sixties or seventies with active COVID-19. The CDR3 reads CAWNPGLATGELFF. DNA of the CDR3: TGTGCCTGGAACCCGGGACTAGCCACCGGGGAGCTGTTTTTT. The variable domain in full, completed from reference TRBV30 and TRBJ2-2, reads SQTIHQWPATLVQPVGSPLSLECTVEGTSNPNLYWYRQAAGRGLQLLFYSVGIGQISSEVPQNLSASRPQDRQFILSSKKLLLSDSGFYLCAWNPGLATGELFFGEGSRLTVL.